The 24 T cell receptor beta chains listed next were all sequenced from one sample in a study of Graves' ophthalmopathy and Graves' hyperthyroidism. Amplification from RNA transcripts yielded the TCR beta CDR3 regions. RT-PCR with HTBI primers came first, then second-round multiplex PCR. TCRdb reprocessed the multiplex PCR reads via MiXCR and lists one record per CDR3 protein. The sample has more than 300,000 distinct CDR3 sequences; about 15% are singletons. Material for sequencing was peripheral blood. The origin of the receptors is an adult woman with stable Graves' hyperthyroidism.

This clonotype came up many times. CDR3 DNA: TGTGCCAGCAGCAGAGGGGACTCAAAGAGGGAGCAGTACTTC. Protein sequence: CASSRGDSKREQYF. This chain connects TRBV5-5 to TRBJ2-7, with a tentative D call TRBD2 (6 bases). The germline V gene has CDR1 SGHKS and CDR2 YYEKEE (reference sequence). The CDR3 length is 14 residues. Trimming stripped 4 bases from V and 7 bases from J, with 18 bases between.

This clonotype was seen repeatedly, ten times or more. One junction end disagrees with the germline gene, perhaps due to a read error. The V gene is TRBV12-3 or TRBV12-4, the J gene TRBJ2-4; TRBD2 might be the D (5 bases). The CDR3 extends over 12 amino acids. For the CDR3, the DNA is TGTGCCAGCAGTTTAAGGGAGAGCATTAAGTACTTC. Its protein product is CASSLRESIKYF.

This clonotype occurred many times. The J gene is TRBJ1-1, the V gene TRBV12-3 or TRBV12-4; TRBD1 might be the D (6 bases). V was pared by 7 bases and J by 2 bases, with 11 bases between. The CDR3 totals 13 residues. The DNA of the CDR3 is TGTGCCAGCATCCTAGGGGGAAACACTGAAGCTTTCTTT. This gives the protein CASILGGNTEAFF.

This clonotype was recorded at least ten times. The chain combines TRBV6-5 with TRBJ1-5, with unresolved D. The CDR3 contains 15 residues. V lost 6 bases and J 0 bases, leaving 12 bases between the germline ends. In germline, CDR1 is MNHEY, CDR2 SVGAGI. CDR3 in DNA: TGTGCCAGCAGCTTACAGTGGTTTAGCAATCAGCCCCAGCATTTT. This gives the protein CASSLQWFSNQPQHF.

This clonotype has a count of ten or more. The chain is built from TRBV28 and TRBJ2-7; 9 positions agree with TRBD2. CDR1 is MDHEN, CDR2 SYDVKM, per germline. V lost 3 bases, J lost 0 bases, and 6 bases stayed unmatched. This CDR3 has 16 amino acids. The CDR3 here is CASSFRSGSHSYEQYF. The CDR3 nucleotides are TGTGCCAGCAGTTTCCGTAGCGGGAGCCACTCCTACGAGCAGTACTTC. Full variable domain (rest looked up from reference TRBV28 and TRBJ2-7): DVKVTQSSRYLVKRTGEKVFLECVQDMDHENMFWYRQDPGLGLRLIYFSYDVKMKEKGDIPEGYSVSREKKERFSLILESASTNQTSMYLCASSFRSGSHSYEQYFGPGTRLTVT.

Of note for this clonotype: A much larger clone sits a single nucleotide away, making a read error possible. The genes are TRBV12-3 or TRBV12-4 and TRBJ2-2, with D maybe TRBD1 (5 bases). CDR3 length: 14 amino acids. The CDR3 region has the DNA TGTGCCGGCAGCCATAATAGGGGAACCGGGGAGCTGTTTTTT. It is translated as CAGSHNRGTGELFF.

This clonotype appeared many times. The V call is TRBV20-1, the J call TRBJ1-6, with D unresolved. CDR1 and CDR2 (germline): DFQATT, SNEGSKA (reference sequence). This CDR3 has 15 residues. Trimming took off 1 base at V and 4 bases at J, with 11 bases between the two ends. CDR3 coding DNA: TGCAGTGCTAGAGTAAGGGCAGAATATAATTCACCCCTCCACTTT. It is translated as CSARVRAEYNSPLHF.

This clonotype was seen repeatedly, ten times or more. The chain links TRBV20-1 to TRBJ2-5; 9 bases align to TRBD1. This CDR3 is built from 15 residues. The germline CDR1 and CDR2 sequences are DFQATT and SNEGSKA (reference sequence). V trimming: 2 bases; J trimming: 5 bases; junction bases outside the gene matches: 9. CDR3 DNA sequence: TGCAGTGCTAGAATTCCGGGACAGGGAGGGGAGACCCAGTACTTC. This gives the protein CSARIPGQGGETQYF.

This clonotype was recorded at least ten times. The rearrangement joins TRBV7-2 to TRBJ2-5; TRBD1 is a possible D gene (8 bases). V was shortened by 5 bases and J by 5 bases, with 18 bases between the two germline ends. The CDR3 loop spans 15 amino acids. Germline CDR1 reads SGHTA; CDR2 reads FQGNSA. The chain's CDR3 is CASSPGGGREETQYF. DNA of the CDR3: TGTGCCAGCAGCCCAGGGGGCGGGAGAGAGGAGACCCAGTACTTC.

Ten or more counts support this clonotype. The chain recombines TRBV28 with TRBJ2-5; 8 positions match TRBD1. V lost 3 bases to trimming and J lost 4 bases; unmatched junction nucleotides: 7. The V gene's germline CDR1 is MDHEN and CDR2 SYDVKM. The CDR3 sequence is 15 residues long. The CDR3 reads CASSFGARGRETQYF. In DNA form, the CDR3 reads TGTGCCAGCAGTTTTGGGGCCAGGGGGCGAGAGACCCAGTACTTC.

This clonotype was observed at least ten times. CDR3 in amino acids: CASSPGGAYYEQYF. The DNA for the CDR3 is TGTGCCAGCAGCCCCGGAGGGGCCTACTACGAGCAGTACTTC. This chain links TRBV7-2 with TRBJ2-7, with D possibly being TRBD2 (6 bases). Deletions cut 5 bases from V and 3 bases from J, with 14 bases between. CDR1 and CDR2 from the germline V gene are SGHTA and FQGNSA. The CDR3 covers 14 residues.

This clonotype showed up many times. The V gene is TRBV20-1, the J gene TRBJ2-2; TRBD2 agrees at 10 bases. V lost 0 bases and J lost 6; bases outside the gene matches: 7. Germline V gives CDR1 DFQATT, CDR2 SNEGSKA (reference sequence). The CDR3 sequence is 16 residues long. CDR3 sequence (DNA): TGCAGTGCTAGAGATCTCCTAGCGGGAGTATCCGGGGAGCTGTTTTTT. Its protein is CSARDLLAGVSGELFF.

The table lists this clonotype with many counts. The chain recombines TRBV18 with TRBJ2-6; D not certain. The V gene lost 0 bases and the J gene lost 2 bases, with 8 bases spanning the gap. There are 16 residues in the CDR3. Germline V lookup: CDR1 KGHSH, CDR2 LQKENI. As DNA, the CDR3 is TGTGCCAGCTCACCACCCATGGTAACTGGGGCCAACGTCCTGACTTTC. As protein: CASSPPMVTGANVLTF.

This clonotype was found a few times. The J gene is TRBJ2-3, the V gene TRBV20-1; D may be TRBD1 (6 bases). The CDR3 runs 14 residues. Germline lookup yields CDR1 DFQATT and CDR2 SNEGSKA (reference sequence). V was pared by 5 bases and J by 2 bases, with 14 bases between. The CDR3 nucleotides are TGCAGTGCTTCACAGGGTTCTGCCACAGATACGCAGTATTTT. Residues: CSASQGSATDTQYF.

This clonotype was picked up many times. The CDR3 reads CASSQHAAAMNSPLHF. DNA of the CDR3: TGTGCCAGCAGCCAACACGCGGCCGCCATGAATTCACCCCTCCACTTT. The chain carries TRBV14 and TRBJ1-6; D gene uncertain. The CDR3 is 16 residues long. The germline V gene encodes CDR1 SGHDN and CDR2 FVKESK. V lost 2 bases to trimming and J lost 7 bases, with 15 bases between them.

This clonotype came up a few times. DNA for the CDR3: TGTGCCAGCAGCGCTCGAGGGGCGGCTCGTCAGCCCCAGCATTTT. Its protein product is CASSARGAARQPQHF. This sequence joins TRBV5-8 and TRBJ1-5; TRBD1 might be the D (5 bases). V was clipped by 4 bases and J by 6 bases, with 17 bases between them. Germline lookup yields CDR1 SGHTS and CDR2 YDEGEE. The CDR3 totals 15 residues. Full variable domain (missing parts from reference TRBV5-8 and TRBJ1-5): EAGVTQSPTHLIKTRGQQATLRCSPISGHTSVYWYQQALGLGLQFLLWYDEGEERNRGNFPPRFSGRQFPNYSSELNVNALELEDSALYLCASSARGAARQPQHFGDGTRLSIL.

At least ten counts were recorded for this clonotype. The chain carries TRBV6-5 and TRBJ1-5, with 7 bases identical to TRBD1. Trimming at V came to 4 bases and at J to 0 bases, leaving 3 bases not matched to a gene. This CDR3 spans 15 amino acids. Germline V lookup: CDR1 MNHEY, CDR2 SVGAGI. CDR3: CASSLGQSSNQPQHF. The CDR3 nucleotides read TGTGCCAGCAGTTTGGGACAGTCTAGCAATCAGCCCCAGCATTTT.

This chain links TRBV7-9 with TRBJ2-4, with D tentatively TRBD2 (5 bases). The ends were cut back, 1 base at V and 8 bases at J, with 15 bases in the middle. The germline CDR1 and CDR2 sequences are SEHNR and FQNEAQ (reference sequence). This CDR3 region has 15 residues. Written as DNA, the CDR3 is TGTGCCAGCAGCTTAGTTCGAGGGAACGGATACATTCAGTACTTC. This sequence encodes CASSLVRGNGYIQYF.

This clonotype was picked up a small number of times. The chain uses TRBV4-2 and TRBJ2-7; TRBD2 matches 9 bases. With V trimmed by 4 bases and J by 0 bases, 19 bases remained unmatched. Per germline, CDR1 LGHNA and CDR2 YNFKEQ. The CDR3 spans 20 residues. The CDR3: CASSPTRLVAGATSSYEQYF. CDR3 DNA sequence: TGTGCCAGCAGCCCGACACGACTGGTAGCGGGAGCGACGAGCTCCTACGAGCAGTACTTC.

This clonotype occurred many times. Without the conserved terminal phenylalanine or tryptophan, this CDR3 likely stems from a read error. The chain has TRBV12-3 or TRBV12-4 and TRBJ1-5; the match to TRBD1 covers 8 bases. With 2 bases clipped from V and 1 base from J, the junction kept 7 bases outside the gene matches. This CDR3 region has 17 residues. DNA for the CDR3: TGTGCCAGCAGTTTAACGGACAGGGTAAAAAGCAATCAGCCCCAGCATTCT. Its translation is CASSLTDRVKSNQPQHS.

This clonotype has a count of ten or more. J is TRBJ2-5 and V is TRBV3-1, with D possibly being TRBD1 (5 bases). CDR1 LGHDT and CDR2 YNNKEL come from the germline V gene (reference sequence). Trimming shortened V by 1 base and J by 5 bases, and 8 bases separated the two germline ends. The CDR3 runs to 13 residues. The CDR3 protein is CASSQARDETQYF. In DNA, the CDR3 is TGTGCCAGCAGCCAAGCCAGGGATGAGACCCAGTACTTC.

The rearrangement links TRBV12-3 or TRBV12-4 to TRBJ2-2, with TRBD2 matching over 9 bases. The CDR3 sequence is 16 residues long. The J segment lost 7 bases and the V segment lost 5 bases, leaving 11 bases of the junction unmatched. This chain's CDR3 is CASSIPPSGRIGELFF. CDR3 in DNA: TGTGCCAGCAGTATCCCTCCAAGCGGGAGGATCGGGGAGCTGTTTTTT.

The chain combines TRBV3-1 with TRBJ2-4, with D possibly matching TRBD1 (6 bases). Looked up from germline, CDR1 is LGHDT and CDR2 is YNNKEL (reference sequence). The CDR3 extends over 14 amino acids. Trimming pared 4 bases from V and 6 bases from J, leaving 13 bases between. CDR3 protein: CASSLWGPGNIQYF. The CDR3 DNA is TGTGCCAGCAGCCTCTGGGGGCCTGGAAACATTCAGTACTTC.

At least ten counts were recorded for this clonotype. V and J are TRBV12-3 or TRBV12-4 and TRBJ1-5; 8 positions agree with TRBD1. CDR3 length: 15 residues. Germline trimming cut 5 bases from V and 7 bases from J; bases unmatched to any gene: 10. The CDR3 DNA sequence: TGTGCCAGCAGTCTTACAGGGGGGATTGGACAGCCCCAGCATTTT. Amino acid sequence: CASSLTGGIGQPQHF.